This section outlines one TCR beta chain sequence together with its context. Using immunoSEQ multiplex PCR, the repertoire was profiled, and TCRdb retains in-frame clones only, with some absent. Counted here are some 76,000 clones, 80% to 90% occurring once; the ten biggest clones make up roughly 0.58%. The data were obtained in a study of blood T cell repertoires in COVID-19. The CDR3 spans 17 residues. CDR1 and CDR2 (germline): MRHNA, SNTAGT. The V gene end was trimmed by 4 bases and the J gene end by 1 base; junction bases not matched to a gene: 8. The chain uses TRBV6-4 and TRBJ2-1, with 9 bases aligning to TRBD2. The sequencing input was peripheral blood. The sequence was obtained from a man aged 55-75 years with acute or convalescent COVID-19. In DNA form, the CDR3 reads TGTGCCAGCAGTGGGAATTTAGCGGGAGCTTCCTACAATGAGCAGTTCTTC. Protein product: CASSGNLAGASYNEQFF.